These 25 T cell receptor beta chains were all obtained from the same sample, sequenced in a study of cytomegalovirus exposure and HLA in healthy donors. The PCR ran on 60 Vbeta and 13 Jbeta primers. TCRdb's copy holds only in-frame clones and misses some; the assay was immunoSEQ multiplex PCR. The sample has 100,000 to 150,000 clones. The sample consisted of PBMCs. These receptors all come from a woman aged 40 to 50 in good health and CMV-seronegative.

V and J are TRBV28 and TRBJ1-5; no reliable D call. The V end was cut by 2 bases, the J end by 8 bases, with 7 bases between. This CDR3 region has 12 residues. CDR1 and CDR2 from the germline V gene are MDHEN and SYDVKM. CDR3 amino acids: CASSLLPEPQHF. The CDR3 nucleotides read TGTGCCAGCAGTTTACTACCGGAGCCCCAGCATTTT. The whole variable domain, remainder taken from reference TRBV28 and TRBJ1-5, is DVKVTQSSRYLVKRTGEKVFLECVQDMDHENMFWYRQDPGLGLRLIYFSYDVKMKEKGDIPEGYSVSREKKERFSLILESASTNQTSMYLCASSLLPEPQHFGDGTRLSIL.

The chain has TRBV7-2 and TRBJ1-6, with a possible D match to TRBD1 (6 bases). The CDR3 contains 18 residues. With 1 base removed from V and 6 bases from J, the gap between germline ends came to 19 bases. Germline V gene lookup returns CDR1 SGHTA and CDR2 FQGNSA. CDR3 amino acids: CASSLEQGAATGNSPLHF. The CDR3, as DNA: TGTGCCAGCAGCTTAGAACAGGGTGCGGCCACGGGTAATTCACCCCTCCACTTT.

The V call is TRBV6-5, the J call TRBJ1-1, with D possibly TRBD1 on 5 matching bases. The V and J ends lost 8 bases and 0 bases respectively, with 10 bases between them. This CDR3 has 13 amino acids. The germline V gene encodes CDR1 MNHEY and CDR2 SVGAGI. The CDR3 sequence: CASRSTVNTEAFF. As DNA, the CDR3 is TGTGCCAGCCGATCGACAGTGAACACTGAAGCTTTCTTT.

The CDR3 nucleotides read TGTGCCACCTCAGTACAGTTCTCCTACAATGAGCAGTTCTTC. Its translation is CATSVQFSYNEQFF. V usage is TRBV15 and J usage is TRBJ2-1; D remains unclear. Germline V gives CDR1 LNHNV, CDR2 YYDKDF (reference sequence). V gave up 8 bases and J gave up 0 bases, with 11 bases separating them. The CDR3 sequence is 14 residues long.

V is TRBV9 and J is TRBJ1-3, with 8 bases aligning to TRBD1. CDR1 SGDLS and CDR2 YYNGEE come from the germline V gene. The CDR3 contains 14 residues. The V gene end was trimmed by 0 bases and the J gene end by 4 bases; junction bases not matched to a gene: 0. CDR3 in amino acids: CASSVGDRGNTIYF. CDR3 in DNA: TGTGCCAGCAGCGTAGGGGACAGGGGAAACACCATATATTTT.

CDR3 DNA: TGCGCCAGCAGCTTGGCCAATGGGGGGGCAGAGACCCAGTACTTC. Amino acid sequence: CASSLANGGAETQYF. The gene calls are TRBV5-1 and TRBJ2-5; a possible D gene is TRBD2 (7 bases). Trimming removed 0 bases from V and 4 bases from J, with 13 bases in between. Germline CDR1 reads SGHRS; CDR2 reads YFSETQ. The CDR3 extends over 15 amino acids.

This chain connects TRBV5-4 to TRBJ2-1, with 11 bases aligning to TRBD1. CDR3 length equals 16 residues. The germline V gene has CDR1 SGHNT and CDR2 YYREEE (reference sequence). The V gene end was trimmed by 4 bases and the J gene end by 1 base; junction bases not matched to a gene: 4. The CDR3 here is CASSMGTGGSYNEQFF. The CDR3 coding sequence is TGTGCCAGCAGCATGGGGACAGGGGGTTCCTACAATGAGCAGTTCTTC.

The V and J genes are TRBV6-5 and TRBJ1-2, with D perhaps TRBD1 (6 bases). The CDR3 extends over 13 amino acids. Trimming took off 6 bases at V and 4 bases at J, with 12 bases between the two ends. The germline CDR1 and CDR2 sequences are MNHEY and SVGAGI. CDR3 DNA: TGTGCCAGCAGGTGGGGACAAGCCTATGGCTACACCTTC. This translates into CASRWGQAYGYTF.

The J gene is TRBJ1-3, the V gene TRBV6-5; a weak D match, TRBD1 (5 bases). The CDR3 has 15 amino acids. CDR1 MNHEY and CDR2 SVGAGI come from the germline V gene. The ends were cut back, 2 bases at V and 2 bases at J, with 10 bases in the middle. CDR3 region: CASSYASDTGNTIYF. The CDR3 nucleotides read TGTGCCAGCAGTTACGCCTCGGACACTGGAAACACCATATATTTT.

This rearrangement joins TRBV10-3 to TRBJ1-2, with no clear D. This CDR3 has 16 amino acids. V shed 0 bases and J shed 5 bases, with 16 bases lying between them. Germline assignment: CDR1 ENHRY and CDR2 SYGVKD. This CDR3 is CAISESTPKRAYGYTF. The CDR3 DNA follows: TGTGCCATCAGTGAGTCGACCCCCAAGAGGGCTTATGGCTACACCTTC.

The chain's CDR3 is CASSPWTATNEKLFF. The CDR3 DNA follows: TGTGCCAGCAGTCCCTGGACAGCAACTAATGAAAAACTGTTTTTT. J is TRBJ1-4 and V is TRBV25-1; tentative D call: TRBD1 (6 bases). The V end lost 5 bases, the J end lost 0 bases, and 10 bases lay between the germline ends. This CDR3 comprises 15 residues. CDR1 and CDR2 from the germline V gene are MGHDK and SYGVNS.

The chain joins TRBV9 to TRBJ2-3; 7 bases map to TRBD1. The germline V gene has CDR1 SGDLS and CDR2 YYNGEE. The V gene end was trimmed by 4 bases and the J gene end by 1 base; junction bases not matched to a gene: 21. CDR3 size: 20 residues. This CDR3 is CASSSHIPSTGRLGTDTQYF. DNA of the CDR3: TGTGCCAGCAGCTCCCACATCCCTTCGACAGGGCGGTTGGGCACAGATACGCAGTATTTT. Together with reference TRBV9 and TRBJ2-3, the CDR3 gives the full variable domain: DSGVTQTPKHLITATGQRVTLRCSPRSGDLSVYWYQQSLDQGLQFLIQYYNGEERAKGNILERFSAQQFPDLHSELNLSSLELGDSALYFCASSSHIPSTGRLGTDTQYFGPGTRLTVL.

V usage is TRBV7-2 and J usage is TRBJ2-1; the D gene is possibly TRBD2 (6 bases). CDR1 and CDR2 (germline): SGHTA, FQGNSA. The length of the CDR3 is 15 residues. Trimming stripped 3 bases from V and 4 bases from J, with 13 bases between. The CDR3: CASSLGRYQYNEQFF. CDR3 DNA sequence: TGTGCCAGCAGCTTGGGGAGGTACCAATACAATGAGCAGTTCTTC.

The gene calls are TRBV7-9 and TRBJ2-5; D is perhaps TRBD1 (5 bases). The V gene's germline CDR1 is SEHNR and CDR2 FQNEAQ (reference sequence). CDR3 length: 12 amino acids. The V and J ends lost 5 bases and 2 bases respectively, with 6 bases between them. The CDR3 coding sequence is TGTGCCAGCAGCCGACAGCAAGAGACCCAGTACTTC. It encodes CASSRQQETQYF.

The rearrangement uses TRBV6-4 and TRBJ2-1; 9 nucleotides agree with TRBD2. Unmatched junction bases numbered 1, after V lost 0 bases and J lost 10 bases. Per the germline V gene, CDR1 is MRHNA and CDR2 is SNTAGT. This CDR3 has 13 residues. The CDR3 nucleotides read TGTGCCAGCAGTGACTCACTAGCGGGCGAGCAGTTCTTC. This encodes CASSDSLAGEQFF.

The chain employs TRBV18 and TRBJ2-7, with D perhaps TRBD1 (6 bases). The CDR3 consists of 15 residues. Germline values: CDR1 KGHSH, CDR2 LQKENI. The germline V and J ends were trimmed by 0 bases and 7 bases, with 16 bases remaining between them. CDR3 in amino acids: CASSPPGRGFGEQYF. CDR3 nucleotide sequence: TGTGCCAGCTCACCACCGGGCAGGGGTTTCGGAGAGCAGTACTTC.

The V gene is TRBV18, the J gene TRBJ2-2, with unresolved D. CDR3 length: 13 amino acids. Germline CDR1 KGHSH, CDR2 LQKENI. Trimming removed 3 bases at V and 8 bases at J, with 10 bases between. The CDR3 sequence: CASSPNSSGELFF. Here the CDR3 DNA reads TGTGCCAGCTCACCTAACTCTTCTGGGGAGCTGTTTTTT.

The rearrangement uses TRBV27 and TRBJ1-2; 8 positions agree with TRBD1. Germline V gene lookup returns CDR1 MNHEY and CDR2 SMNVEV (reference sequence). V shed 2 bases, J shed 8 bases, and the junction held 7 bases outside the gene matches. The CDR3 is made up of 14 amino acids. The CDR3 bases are TGTGCCAGCAGTTTAAACAGGGGGGCTGGCGGCTACACCTTC. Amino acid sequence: CASSLNRGAGGYTF.

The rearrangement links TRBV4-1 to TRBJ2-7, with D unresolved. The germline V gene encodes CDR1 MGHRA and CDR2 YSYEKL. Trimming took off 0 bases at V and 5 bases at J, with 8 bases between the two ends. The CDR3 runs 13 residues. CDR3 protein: CASSQERPDEQYF. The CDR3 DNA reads TGCGCCAGCAGCCAAGAACGCCCAGACGAGCAGTACTTC.

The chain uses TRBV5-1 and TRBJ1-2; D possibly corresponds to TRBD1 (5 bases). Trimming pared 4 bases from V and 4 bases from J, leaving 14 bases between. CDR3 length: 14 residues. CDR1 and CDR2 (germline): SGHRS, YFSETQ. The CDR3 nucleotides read TGCGCCAGCAGCCCCGGGGGTTTGGGCTATGGCTACACCTTC. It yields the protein CASSPGGLGYGYTF.

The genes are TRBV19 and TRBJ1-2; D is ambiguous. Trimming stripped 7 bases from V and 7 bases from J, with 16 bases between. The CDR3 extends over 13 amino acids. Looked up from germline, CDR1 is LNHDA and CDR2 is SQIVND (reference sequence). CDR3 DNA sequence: TGTGCCAGTACCGCAGCCCGGAGGGCTGGCTACACCTTC. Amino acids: CASTAARRAGYTF.

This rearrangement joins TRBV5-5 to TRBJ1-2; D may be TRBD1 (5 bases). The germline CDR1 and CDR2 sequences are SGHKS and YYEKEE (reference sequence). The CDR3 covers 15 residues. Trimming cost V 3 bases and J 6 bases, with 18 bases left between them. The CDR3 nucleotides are TGTGCCAGCAGCTCCCAGGGTATTTCGGAGAATGGCTACACCTTC. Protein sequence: CASSSQGISENGYTF.

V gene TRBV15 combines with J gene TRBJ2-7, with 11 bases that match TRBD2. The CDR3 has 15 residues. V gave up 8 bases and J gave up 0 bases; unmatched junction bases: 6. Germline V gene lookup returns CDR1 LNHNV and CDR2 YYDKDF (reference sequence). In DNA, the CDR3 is TGTGCCACCGTCCCACTAGCGGGGGTCTCCTACGAGCAGTACTTC. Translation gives CATVPLAGVSYEQYF.

CDR3 bases: TGTGCCAGCAGCTCCGGATCAGGGTGGCTGGATGAAGCTTTCTTT. Protein sequence: CASSSGSGWLDEAFF. The rearrangement links TRBV7-2 to TRBJ1-1; D possibly corresponds to TRBD1 (5 bases). V gave up 4 bases and J gave up 7 bases, with 19 bases separating them. From germline, CDR1 is SGHTA and CDR2 FQGNSA. The CDR3 is made up of 15 amino acids.

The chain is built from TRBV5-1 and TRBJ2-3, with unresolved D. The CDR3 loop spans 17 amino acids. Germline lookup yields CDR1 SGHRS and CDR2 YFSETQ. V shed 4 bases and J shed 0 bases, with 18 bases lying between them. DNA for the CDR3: TGCGCCAGCAGCCCCGGTTCCCCGGGTGCTAGCACAGATACGCAGTATTTT. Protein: CASSPGSPGASTDTQYF.